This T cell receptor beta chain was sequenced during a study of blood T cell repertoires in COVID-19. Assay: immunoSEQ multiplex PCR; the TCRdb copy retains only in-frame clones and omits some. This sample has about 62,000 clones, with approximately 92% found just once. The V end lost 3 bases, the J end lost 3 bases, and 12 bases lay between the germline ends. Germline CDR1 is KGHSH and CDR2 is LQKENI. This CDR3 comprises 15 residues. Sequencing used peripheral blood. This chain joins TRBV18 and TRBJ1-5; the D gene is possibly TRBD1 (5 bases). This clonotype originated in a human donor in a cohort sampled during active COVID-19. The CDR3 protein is CASSPGQAHNQPQHF. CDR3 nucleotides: TGTGCCAGCTCACCGGGGCAGGCGCACAATCAGCCCCAGCATTTT.